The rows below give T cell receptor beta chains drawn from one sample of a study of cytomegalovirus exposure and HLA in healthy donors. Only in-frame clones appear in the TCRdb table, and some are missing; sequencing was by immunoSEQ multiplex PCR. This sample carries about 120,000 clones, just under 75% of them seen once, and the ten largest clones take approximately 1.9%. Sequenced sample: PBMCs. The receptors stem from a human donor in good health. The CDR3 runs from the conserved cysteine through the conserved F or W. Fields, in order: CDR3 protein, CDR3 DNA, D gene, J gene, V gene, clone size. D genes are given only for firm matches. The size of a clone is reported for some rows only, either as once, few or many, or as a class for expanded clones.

cdr3_aa: CASTPRRNNSPLHF; cdr3_nt: TGTGCCAGTACCCCCCGGAGGAATAATTCACCCCTCCACTTT; d_call: -; j_call: TRBJ1-6; v_call: TRBV19; clone_size: -
cdr3_aa: CSVGGGRARNEQFF; cdr3_nt: TGCAGCGTTGGAGGCGGGAGGGCCAGAAATGAGCAGTTCTTC; d_call: TRBD2; j_call: TRBJ2-1; v_call: TRBV29-1; clone_size: -
cdr3_aa: CASSLGTAGSYEQYF; cdr3_nt: TGTGCCAGCAGCTTAGGGACAGCAGGCTCCTACGAGCAGTACTTC; d_call: -; j_call: TRBJ2-7; v_call: TRBV13; clone_size: -
cdr3_aa: CASSQVRGRGAHNNEQFF; cdr3_nt: TGCGCCAGCAGCCAAGTCAGAGGCCGGGGGGCCCATAACAATGAGCAGTTCTTC; d_call: -; j_call: TRBJ2-1; v_call: TRBV4-3; clone_size: few
cdr3_aa: CASSQDYSPPGGPTGELFF; cdr3_nt: TGCGCCAGCAGCCAAGATTATTCCCCACCCGGCGGGCCGACCGGGGAGCTGTTTTTT; d_call: -; j_call: TRBJ2-2; v_call: TRBV4-1; clone_size: -
cdr3_aa: CASSLTGLGETQYF; cdr3_nt: TGTGCCAGTAGTCTAACAGGGTTGGGAGAGACCCAGTACTTC; d_call: -; j_call: TRBJ2-5; v_call: TRBV19; clone_size: -
cdr3_aa: CASAEISNQPQHF; cdr3_nt: TGTGCCAGCGCTGAGATAAGCAATCAGCCCCAGCATTTT; d_call: -; j_call: TRBJ1-5; v_call: TRBV7-2; clone_size: -
cdr3_aa: CASSFRGRSNSPLHF; cdr3_nt: TGTGCCAGCAGCTTCAGGGGGAGAAGTAATTCACCCCTCCACTTT; d_call: TRBD1; j_call: TRBJ1-6; v_call: TRBV5-6; clone_size: -
cdr3_aa: CASSLTDREAFF; cdr3_nt: TGCGCCAGCAGCCTAACGGACAGAGAAGCTTTCTTT; d_call: -; j_call: TRBJ1-1; v_call: TRBV5-1; clone_size: -
cdr3_aa: CASSPLARVNTEAFF; cdr3_nt: TGCGCCAGCAGCCCACTAGCGAGGGTGAACACTGAAGCTTTCTTT; d_call: -; j_call: TRBJ1-1; v_call: TRBV5-1; clone_size: -
cdr3_aa: CASSVAQGAHEQFF; cdr3_nt: TGTGCCAGCAGCGTAGCTCAGGGGGCGCATGAGCAGTTCTTC; d_call: TRBD1; j_call: TRBJ2-1; v_call: TRBV9; clone_size: -
cdr3_aa: CASSLGSNRGASYGYTF; cdr3_nt: TGTGCCAGCAGCCTCGGTTCAAACAGGGGCGCTAGCTATGGCTACACCTTC; d_call: TRBD1; j_call: TRBJ1-2; v_call: TRBV7-2; clone_size: few
cdr3_aa: CASFSTRSSYEQYF; cdr3_nt: TGTGCCAGCTTCTCCACGAGGAGCTCCTACGAGCAGTACTTC; d_call: -; j_call: TRBJ2-7; v_call: TRBV6-5; clone_size: few
cdr3_aa: CATSPSLNRGINYGYTF; cdr3_nt: TGTGCCACCAGCCCGAGCCTTAACAGGGGGATAAACTATGGCTACACCTTC; d_call: TRBD1; j_call: TRBJ1-2; v_call: TRBV15; clone_size: -
cdr3_aa: CASSSAGTTNTGELFF; cdr3_nt: TGTGCCAGCAGCTCCGCCGGGACAACGAACACCGGGGAGCTGTTTTTT; d_call: -; j_call: TRBJ2-2; v_call: TRBV5-5; clone_size: -